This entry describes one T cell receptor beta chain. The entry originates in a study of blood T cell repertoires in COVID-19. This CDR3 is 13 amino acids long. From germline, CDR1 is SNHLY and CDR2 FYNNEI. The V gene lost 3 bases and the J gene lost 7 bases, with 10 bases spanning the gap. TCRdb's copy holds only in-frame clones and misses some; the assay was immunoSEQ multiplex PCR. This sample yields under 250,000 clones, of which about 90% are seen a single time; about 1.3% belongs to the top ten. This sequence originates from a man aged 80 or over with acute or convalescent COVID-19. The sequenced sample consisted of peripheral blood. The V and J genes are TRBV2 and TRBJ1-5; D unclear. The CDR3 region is CASSDLSRQPQHF. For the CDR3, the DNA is TGTGCCAGCAGTGATCTGTCTAGACAGCCCCAGCATTTT. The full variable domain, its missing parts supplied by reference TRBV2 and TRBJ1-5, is EPEVTQTPSHQVTQMGQEVILRCVPISNHLYFYWYRQILGQKVEFLVSFYNNEISEKSEIFDDQFSVERPDGSNFTLKIRSTKLEDSAMYFCASSDLSRQPQHFGDGTRLSIL.